These 18 T cell receptor beta chains share one sample of origin, sequenced in a study of CD8+ T cells in alopecia areata. Treatment of the sample: oral pan-JAK inhibitor, 5-10 mg twice daily. Extraction and reverse transcription of RNA yielded cDNA as the sequencing template. Clones were sequenced by immunoSEQ multiplex PCR, and TCRdb holds only the in-frame ones, with some missing. Of some 190,000 clones in the sample, 40% to 65% are singletons; the top ten hold around 10%. Sequencing used CD8+ T cells sorted from blood, obtained around week 54, from a patient treated with tofacitinib. Receptors originate from a human donor with alopecia areata.

V and J are TRBV30 and TRBJ1-4; D call uncertain. Per germline, CDR1 GTSNPN and CDR2 SVGIG (reference sequence). There are 15 residues in the CDR3. Trimming stripped 1 base from V and 5 bases from J, with 14 bases between. The CDR3 here is CAWSDRRGGNEKLFF. The CDR3 bases are TGTGCCTGGAGTGACCGACGGGGTGGGAATGAAAAACTGTTTTTT.

The chain is built from TRBV30 and TRBJ2-7; the D is unclear. V lost 2 bases to trimming and J lost 7 bases, with 15 bases between them. CDR1 and CDR2 from the germline V gene are GTSNPN and SVGIG (reference sequence). CDR3 length: 13 residues. In nucleotides, the CDR3 is TGTGCCTGGAGTTTTGACACCTTTGGAGAGCAGTACTTC. The encoded protein is CAWSFDTFGEQYF. Supplemented by reference TRBV30 and TRBJ2-7, the full variable domain reads SQTIHQWPATLVQPVGSPLSLECTVEGTSNPNLYWYRQAAGRGLQLLFYSVGIGQISSEVPQNLSASRPQDRQFILSSKKLLLSDSGFYLCAWSFDTFGEQYFGPGTRLTVT.

This clone has more than one count but fewer than ten. This chain links TRBV9 with TRBJ2-2, with TRBD2 matching over 7 bases. Trimming cost V 5 bases and J 3 bases; bases outside gene matches: 10. Germline-derived CDR1 and CDR2 are SGDLS and YYNGEE. This CDR3 region has 16 residues. CDR3 sequence: CASRAPSGPDTGELFF. The CDR3 DNA is TGTGCCAGCAGAGCTCCTAGCGGCCCGGACACCGGGGAGCTGTTTTTT.

There are a few counts of this clone. V and J are TRBV7-9 and TRBJ1-1; D possibly corresponds to TRBD1 (5 bases). The CDR3 extends over 13 amino acids. Trimming took 4 bases from V and 6 from J, leaving 12 bases between them. Germline V gene sequence: CDR1 SEHNR, CDR2 FQNEAQ (reference sequence). The CDR3 protein is CASSYQGSPEAFF. The CDR3 DNA is TGTGCCAGCAGCTATCAGGGTTCCCCTGAAGCTTTCTTT.

V gene TRBV2 combines with J gene TRBJ2-1; 8 bases fit TRBD2. J gave up 5 bases and V 4 bases, and 7 bases lay outside the gene matches. The CDR3 loop spans 15 amino acids. From germline, CDR1 is SNHLY and CDR2 FYNNEI. Here the CDR3 reads CASSVTAGGDNEQFF. The DNA of the CDR3 is TGTGCCAGCAGTGTAACCGCGGGGGGAGACAATGAGCAGTTCTTC.

The gene calls are TRBV6-1 and TRBJ2-1, with 16 bases lining up with TRBD2. V shed 8 bases and J 4 bases; nucleotides not matched to a gene: 2. Germline V gene data show CDR1 as MNHNS and CDR2 as SASEGT. The CDR3 contains 15 residues. The CDR3 DNA sequence: TGTGCCAGCGGGACTAGCGGGGGGGATTACAATGAGCAGTTCTTC. It encodes CASGTSGGDYNEQFF.

V usage is TRBV11-2 and J usage is TRBJ1-2, with no clear D. CDR3 length: 13 amino acids. Germline CDR1 is SGHAT and CDR2 is FQNNGV. The V gene lost 5 bases and the J gene lost 5 bases, with 12 bases spanning the gap. The CDR3 reads CASSLETDYGYTF. The CDR3 coding sequence is TGTGCCAGCAGCCTCGAAACGGATTATGGCTACACCTTC.

This clone occurred a few times. J is TRBJ2-3 and V is TRBV4-1; the match to TRBD2 covers 12 bases. This CDR3 region has 17 residues. Germline V CDR1 and CDR2: MGHRA, YSYEKL. The trim removed 4 bases at V and 1 base at J, leaving 6 bases unmatched. CDR3 bases: TGCGCCAGCAGCCCCGGACTAGCGGGGACGGGCACAGATACGCAGTATTTT. It yields the protein CASSPGLAGTGTDTQYF.

V gene TRBV13 combines with J gene TRBJ2-5; D is uncertain. The CDR3 runs 12 residues. Germline V CDR1 and CDR2: PRHDT, FYEKMQ (reference sequence). The V end lost 3 bases, the J end lost 5 bases, and 7 bases lay between the germline ends. CDR3 nucleotides: TGTGCCAGCAGCTTTTCCGGGGAGACCCAGTACTTC. Amino acid sequence: CASSFSGETQYF.

J is TRBJ2-5 and V is TRBV29-1; 7 bases map to TRBD1. With V trimmed by 6 bases and J by 2 bases, 9 bases remained unmatched. The CDR3 extends over 14 amino acids. The germline CDR1 and CDR2 sequences are SQVTM and ANQGSEA. DNA of the CDR3: TGCAGCGTACAGGACAGGACCAGGCAAGAGACCCAGTACTTC. This translates into CSVQDRTRQETQYF.

This rearrangement joins TRBV18 to TRBJ2-1; D is unclear. The V end lost 3 bases, the J end lost 1 base, and 16 bases lay between the germline ends. Looked up from germline, CDR1 is KGHSH and CDR2 is LQKENI. The CDR3 extends over 17 amino acids. The CDR3, as DNA: TGTGCCAGCTCACCTCCTGGCCGGACGTCTTCCTACAATGAGCAGTTCTTC. Residues: CASSPPGRTSSYNEQFF.

The rearrangement joins TRBV7-9 to TRBJ2-5; no clear D. The V gene lost 7 bases and the J gene lost 4 bases, with 13 bases spanning the gap. CDR1 SEHNR and CDR2 FQNEAQ come from the germline V gene (reference sequence). The CDR3 spans 13 residues. The CDR3 spells CASIWPLGETQYF. In DNA, the CDR3 is TGTGCCAGCATCTGGCCCCTCGGAGAGACCCAGTACTTC.

This rearrangement joins TRBV13 to TRBJ2-7, with D perhaps TRBD1 or TRBD2 (5 bases each). Germline assignment: CDR1 PRHDT and CDR2 FYEKMQ (reference sequence). This CDR3 is built from 15 residues. Between the trimmed V and J ends, which lost 1 base and 3 bases, there was a span of 13 bases. This CDR3 reads CASSLAGLGDYEQYF. For the CDR3, the DNA is TGTGCCAGCAGCTTAGCGGGCTTGGGGGACTACGAGCAGTACTTC.

The chain carries TRBV7-8 and TRBJ1-1, with 7 bases aligning to TRBD1. J was trimmed by 1 base and V by 5 bases; bases with no gene match: 7. Germline V gene sequence: CDR1 SGHVS, CDR2 FQNEAQ. The CDR3 spans 15 residues. The CDR3 loop reads CASSRPRDRNTEAFF. Here the CDR3 DNA reads TGTGCCAGCAGCAGACCCCGGGACAGGAACACTGAAGCTTTCTTT.

The chain carries TRBV13 and TRBJ2-3; 8 bases align to TRBD1. V was pared by 5 bases and J by 6 bases, with 7 bases of the junction left unmatched. The CDR3 is made up of 14 amino acids. Germline V lookup: CDR1 PRHDT, CDR2 FYEKMQ (reference sequence). The CDR3 nucleotides are TGTGCCAGCAGCGACGGGACAGGTGGGGATACGCAGTATTTT. This codes for CASSDGTGGDTQYF.

This clone was seen more than once but under ten times. The rearrangement joins TRBV6-5 to TRBJ2-3; no clear D. Germline CDR1 is MNHEY and CDR2 is SVGAGI. Trimming shortened V by 0 bases and J by 2 bases, and 12 bases separated the two germline ends. This CDR3 spans 16 amino acids. Here the CDR3 reads CASSYSASNPTDTQYF. CDR3 DNA sequence: TGTGCCAGCAGTTACTCGGCCAGCAACCCCACAGATACGCAGTATTTT.

This chain uses TRBV11-2 with TRBJ2-4, with TRBD2 as a possible D gene (6 bases). CDR3 length equals 13 residues. Per germline, CDR1 SGHAT and CDR2 FQNNGV. Between the trimmed V and J ends, which lost 6 bases and 12 bases, there was a span of 18 bases. The CDR3 protein is CASRLLATDAQYF. CDR3 sequence (DNA): TGTGCCAGCAGACTTCTAGCGACAGATGCTCAGTACTTC.

The chain is built from TRBV13 and TRBJ2-7, with 7 bases that match TRBD2. Per the germline V gene, CDR1 is PRHDT and CDR2 is FYEKMQ (reference sequence). The trim removed 1 base at V and 4 bases at J, leaving 1 base unmatched. The CDR3 sequence is 13 residues long. The CDR3: CASSLAGLYEQYF. CDR3 nucleotide sequence: TGTGCCAGCAGCTTAGCGGGACTATACGAGCAGTACTTC.